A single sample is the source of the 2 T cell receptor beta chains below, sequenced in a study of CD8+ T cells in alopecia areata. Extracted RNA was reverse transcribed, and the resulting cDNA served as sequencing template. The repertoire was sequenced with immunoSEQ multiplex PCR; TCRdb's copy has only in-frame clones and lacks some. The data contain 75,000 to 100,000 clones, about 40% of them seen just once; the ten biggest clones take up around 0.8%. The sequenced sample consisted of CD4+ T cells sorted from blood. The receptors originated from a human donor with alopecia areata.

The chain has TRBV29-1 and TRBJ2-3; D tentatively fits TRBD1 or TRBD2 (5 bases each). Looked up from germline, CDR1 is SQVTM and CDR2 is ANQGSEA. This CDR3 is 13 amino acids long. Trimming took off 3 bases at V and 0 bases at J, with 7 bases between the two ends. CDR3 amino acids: CSVEGESTDTQYF. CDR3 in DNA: TGCAGCGTTGAGGGGGAAAGCACAGATACGCAGTATTTT.

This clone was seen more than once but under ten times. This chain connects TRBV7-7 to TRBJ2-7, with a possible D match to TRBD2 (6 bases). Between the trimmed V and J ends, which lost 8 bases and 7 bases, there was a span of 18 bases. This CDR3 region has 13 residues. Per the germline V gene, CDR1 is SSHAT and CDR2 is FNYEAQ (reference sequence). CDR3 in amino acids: CASGTGLSGEQYF. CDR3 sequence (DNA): TGTGCCAGCGGAACGGGACTCTCCGGGGAGCAGTACTTC.